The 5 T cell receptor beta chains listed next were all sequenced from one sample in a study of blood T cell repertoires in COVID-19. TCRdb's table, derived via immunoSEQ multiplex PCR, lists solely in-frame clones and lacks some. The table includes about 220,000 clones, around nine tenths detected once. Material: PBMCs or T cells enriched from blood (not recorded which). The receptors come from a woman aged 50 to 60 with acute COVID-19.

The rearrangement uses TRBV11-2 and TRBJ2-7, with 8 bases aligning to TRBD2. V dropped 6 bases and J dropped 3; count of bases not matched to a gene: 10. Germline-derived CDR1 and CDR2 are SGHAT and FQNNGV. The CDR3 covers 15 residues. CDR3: CASSPWREVLYEQYF. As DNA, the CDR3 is TGTGCCAGCAGTCCCTGGCGGGAGGTCCTCTACGAGCAGTACTTC. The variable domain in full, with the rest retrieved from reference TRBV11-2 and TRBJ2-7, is EAGVAQSPRYKIIEKRQSVAFWCNPISGHATLYWYQQILGQGPKLLIQFQNNGVVDDSQLPKDRFSAERLKGVDSTLKIQPAKLEDSAVYLCASSPWREVLYEQYFGPGTRLTVT.

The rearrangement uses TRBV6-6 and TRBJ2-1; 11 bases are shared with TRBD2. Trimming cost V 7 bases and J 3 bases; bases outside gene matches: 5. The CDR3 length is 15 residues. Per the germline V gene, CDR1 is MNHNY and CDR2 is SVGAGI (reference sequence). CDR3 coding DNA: TGTGCCAGCACCTTACTAGCGGGGGACTACAATGAGCAGTTCTTC. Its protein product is CASTLLAGDYNEQFF.

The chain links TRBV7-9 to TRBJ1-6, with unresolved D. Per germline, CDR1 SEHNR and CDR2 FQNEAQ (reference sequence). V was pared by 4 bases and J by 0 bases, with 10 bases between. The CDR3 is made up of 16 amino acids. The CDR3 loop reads CASSSQGSSYNSPLHF. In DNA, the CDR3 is TGTGCCAGCAGCTCTCAAGGGAGCTCCTATAATTCACCCCTCCACTTT.

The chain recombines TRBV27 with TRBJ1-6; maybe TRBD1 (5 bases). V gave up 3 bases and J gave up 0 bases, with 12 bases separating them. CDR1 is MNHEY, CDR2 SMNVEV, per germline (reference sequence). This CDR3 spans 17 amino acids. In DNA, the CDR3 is TGTGCCAGCAGTTTTCGACAGCGTAGCTCCTATAATTCACCCCTCCACTTT. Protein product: CASSFRQRSSYNSPLHF.

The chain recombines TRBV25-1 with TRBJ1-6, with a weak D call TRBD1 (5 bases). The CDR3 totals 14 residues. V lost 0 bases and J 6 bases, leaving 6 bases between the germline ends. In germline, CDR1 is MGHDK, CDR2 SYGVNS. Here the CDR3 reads CASSEYGGNSPLHF. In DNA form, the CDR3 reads TGTGCCAGCAGTGAATACGGGGGTAATTCACCCCTCCACTTT.